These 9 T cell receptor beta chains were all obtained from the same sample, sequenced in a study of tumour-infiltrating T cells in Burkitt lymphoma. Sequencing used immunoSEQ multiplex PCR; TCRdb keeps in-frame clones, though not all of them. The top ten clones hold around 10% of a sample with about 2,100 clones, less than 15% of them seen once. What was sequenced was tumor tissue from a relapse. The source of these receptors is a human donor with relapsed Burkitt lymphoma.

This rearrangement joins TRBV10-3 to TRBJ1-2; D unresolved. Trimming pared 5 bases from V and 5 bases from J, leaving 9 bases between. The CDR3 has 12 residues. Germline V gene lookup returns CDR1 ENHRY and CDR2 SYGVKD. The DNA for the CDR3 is TGTGCCATCAGTCCATCAGCGTATGGCTACACCTTC. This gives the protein CAISPSAYGYTF.

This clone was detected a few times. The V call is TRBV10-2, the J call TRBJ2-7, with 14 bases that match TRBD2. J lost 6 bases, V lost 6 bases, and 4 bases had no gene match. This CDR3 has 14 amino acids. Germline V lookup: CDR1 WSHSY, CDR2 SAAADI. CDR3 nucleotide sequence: TGCGCCAGCAGGGGGACTAGCGGGAGATCCGAGCAGTACTTC. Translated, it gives CASRGTSGRSEQYF.

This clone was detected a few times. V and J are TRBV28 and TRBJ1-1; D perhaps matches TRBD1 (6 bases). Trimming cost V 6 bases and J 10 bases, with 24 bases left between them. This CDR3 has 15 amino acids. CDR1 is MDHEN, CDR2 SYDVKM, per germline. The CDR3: CASRLDTGSPKVAFF. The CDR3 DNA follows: TGTGCCAGCAGGCTTGATACAGGGTCCCCCAAAGTAGCTTTCTTT.

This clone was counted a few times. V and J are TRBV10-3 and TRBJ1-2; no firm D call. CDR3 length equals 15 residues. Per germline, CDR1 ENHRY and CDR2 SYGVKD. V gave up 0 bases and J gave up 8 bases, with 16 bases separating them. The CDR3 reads CAISESRLGGRGYTF. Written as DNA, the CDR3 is TGTGCCATCAGTGAGTCCCGCCTGGGTGGTCGCGGCTACACCTTC.

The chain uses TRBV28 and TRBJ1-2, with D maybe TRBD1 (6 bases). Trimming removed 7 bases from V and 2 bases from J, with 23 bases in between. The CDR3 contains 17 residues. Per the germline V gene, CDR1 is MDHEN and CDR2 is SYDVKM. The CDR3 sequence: CASTLWGTGCENYGYTF. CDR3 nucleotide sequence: TGTGCCAGCACCTTATGGGGCACAGGGTGCGAGAACTATGGCTACACCTTC.

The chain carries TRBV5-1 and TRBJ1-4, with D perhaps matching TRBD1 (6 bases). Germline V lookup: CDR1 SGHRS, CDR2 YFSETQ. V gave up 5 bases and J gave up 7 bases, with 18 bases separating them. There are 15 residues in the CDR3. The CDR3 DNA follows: TGCGCCAGCAGTCGTACAGGGCTTTTTGGTGAAAAACTGTTTTTT. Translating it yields CASSRTGLFGEKLFF.

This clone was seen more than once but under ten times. CDR3 DNA: TGCAGCGTCGGGACCGCCCTGGGAGATGGCTACACCTTC. Protein: CSVGTALGDGYTF. This chain joins TRBV29-1 and TRBJ1-2; possible D gene TRBD1, 5 bases. Germline CDR1 SQVTM, CDR2 ANQGSEA. With 6 bases removed from V and 6 bases from J, the gap between germline ends came to 17 bases. The CDR3 has 13 residues. The variable domain in full, completed from reference TRBV29-1 and TRBJ1-2, reads SAVISQKPSRDICQRGTSLTIQCQVDSQVTMMFWYRQQPGQSLTLIATANQGSEATYESGFVIDKFPISRPNLTFSTLTVSNMSPEDSSIYLCSVGTALGDGYTFGSGTRLTVV.

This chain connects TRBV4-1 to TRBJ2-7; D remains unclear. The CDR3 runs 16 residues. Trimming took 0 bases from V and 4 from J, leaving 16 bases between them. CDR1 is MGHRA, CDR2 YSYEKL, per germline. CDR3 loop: CASSQDGPGRTYEQYF. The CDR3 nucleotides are TGCGCCAGCAGCCAAGATGGCCCCGGGCGAACATACGAGCAGTACTTC.

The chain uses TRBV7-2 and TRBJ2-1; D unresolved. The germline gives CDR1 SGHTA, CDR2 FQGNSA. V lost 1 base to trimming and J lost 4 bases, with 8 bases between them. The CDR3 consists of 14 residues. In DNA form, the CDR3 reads TGTGCCAGCAGCTTAGACAGCTCTTACAATGAGCAGTTCTTC. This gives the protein CASSLDSSYNEQFF.